This TCR beta chain is from a study of blood T cell repertoires in COVID-19. Sequencing used immunoSEQ multiplex PCR; TCRdb keeps in-frame clones, though not all of them. The data hold roughly 68,000 clones, with about 81% observed a single time. Sequencing input: peripheral blood. The TCR was taken from a human donor in a cohort sampled during active COVID-19.

In nucleotides, the CDR3 is TGTGCCAGCAGCTTTGCCGGAGATGGCTACGAGCAGTACTTC. It translates to CASSFAGDGYEQYF. The chain combines TRBV13 with TRBJ2-7; D remains unclear. CDR1 and CDR2 (germline): PRHDT, FYEKMQ (reference sequence). The CDR3 is 14 amino acids. Trimming stripped 3 bases from V and 3 bases from J, with 12 bases between.